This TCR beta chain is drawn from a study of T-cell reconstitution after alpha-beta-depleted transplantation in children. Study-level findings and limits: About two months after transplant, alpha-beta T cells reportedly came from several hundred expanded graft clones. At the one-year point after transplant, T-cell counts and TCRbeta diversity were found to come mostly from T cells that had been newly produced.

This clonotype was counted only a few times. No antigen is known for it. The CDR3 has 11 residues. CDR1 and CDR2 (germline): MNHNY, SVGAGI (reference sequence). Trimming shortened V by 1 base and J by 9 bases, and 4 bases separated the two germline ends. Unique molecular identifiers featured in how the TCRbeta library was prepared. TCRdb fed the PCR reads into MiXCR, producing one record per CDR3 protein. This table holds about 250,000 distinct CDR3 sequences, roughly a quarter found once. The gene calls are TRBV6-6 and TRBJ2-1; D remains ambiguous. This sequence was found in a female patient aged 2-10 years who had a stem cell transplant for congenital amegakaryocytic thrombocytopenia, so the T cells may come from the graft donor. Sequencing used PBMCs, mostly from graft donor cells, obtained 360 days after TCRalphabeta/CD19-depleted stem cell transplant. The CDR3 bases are TGTGCCAGCAGTTACTTTGGTGAGCAGTTCTTC. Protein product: CASSYFGEQFF.